A selection of T cell receptor beta chains follows, all from one sample in a study of shared clonotypes between healthy human individuals. Clones were sequenced by immunoSEQ multiplex PCR, and TCRdb holds only the in-frame ones, with some missing. This table has 1,500,000 or so clones, just under 99% appearing once. Sequencing input: naive CD4+ T cells sorted from blood. The receptors come from a young man in good health. Both conserved end residues are part of each CDR3. Each record gives: clone size, V gene, D gene, J gene, CDR3 protein, CDR3 DNA. The D gene is left open where the match is weak. A row's size may be missing; if present it is once, few, many or a size class.

>.|TRBV18|.|TRBJ1-2
CASSPLTDNNYGYTF
TGTGCCAGCTCACCTCTGACAGACAATAACTATGGCTACACCTTC
>.|TRBV25-1|.|TRBJ2-3
CASSESTDTQYF
TGTGCCAGCAGTGAATCCACAGATACGCAGTATTTT
>.|TRBV10-3|.|TRBJ2-7
CAIGGGYEQYF
TGTGCCATCGGGGGTGGGTACGAGCAGTACTTC
>.|TRBV15|.|TRBJ2-1
CATSRDAGREQFF
TGTGCCACCAGCAGAGATGCGGGGCGTGAGCAGTTCTTC
>.|TRBV4-3|.|TRBJ2-2
CASSQEASGLRTGELFF
TGCGCCAGCAGCCAAGAAGCCTCGGGACTGCGGACCGGGGAGCTGTTTTTT
>.|TRBV6-1|.|TRBJ1-1
CASRRTEAFF
TGTGCCAGCAGAAGAACTGAAGCTTTCTTT
>.|TRBV7-6|TRBD2|TRBJ2-7
CASSLGAGAVTYEQYF
TGTGCCAGCAGCTTAGGGGCGGGAGCTGTAACCTACGAGCAGTACTTC
>.|TRBV27|.|TRBJ1-1
CASGTYRITGGPEAFF
TGTGCCAGCGGGACCTACAGGATCACAGGAGGCCCTGAAGCTTTCTTT
>.|TRBV11-2|TRBD1|TRBJ2-2
CASSYKGGYTGELFF
TGTGCCAGCAGCTATAAAGGGGGCTACACCGGGGAGCTGTTTTTT
>.|TRBV29-1|TRBD1|TRBJ1-4
CSVRTGDSNEKLFF
TGCAGCGTCCGAACAGGGGACTCGAATGAAAAACTGTTTTTT
>.|TRBV29-1|TRBD2|TRBJ2-1
CSVEAGTSGIGQFF
TGCAGCGTTGAAGCCGGGACTAGCGGGATTGGGCAGTTCTTC
>.|TRBV7-2|.|TRBJ2-1
CASSLAHGAGRGNEQFF
TGTGCCAGCAGCTTAGCGCACGGGGCAGGGCGTGGGAATGAGCAGTTCTTC
>.|TRBV5-5|.|TRBJ2-1
CASSSSQYEQFF
TGTGCCAGCAGCTCCTCTCAGTATGAGCAGTTCTTC
>once|TRBV2|.|TRBJ2-7
CASALTELEQYF
TGTGCCAGCGCCCTAACGGAGCTCGAGCAGTACTTC
>.|TRBV6-1|.|TRBJ2-1
CASSHSYNEQFF
TGTGCCAGCAGTCACTCCTACAATGAGCAGTTCTTC
>.|TRBV27|TRBD2|TRBJ2-3
CASSSPGRAYTDTQYF
TGTGCCAGCAGTTCGCCCGGGAGGGCCTACACAGATACGCAGTATTTT
>.|TRBV14|TRBD2|TRBJ2-1
CASSQEIGLAGTNEQFF
TGTGCCAGCAGCCAAGAAATTGGGCTAGCGGGAACCAATGAGCAGTTCTTC
>.|TRBV4-3|.|TRBJ2-7
CASSHGTRGSYEQYF
TGCGCCAGCAGCCATGGCACGCGAGGGTCCTACGAGCAGTACTTC
>.|TRBV9|.|TRBJ2-1
CASSYTLGNEQFF
TGTGCCAGCAGCTATACATTAGGCAATGAGCAGTTCTTC
>.|TRBV9|.|TRBJ1-1
CASSPIFSHSMNTEAFF
TGTGCCAGCAGCCCAATCTTTTCACACAGCATGAACACTGAAGCTTTCTTT
>.|TRBV6-5|.|TRBJ2-1
CASRPHGSGEQFF
TGTGCCAGCAGGCCCCATGGGAGTGGTGAGCAGTTCTTC
>.|TRBV6-1|.|TRBJ1-5
CASRVGTDQPQHF
TGTGCCAGCAGGGTAGGGACCGATCAGCCCCAGCATTTT
>.|TRBV5-1|.|TRBJ1-1
CASSLAPRYRDEAFF
TGCGCCAGCAGCTTGGCCCCTCGATATCGGGATGAAGCTTTCTTT
>once|TRBV9|.|TRBJ2-1
CASSVEVAGYNEQFF
TGTGCCAGCAGCGTAGAGGTAGCAGGATACAATGAGCAGTTCTTC
>once|TRBV6-6|TRBD2|TRBJ2-2
CASGGGVTGELFF
TGTGCCAGCGGGGGAGGGGTAACCGGGGAGCTGTTTTTT
>.|TRBV18|TRBD2|TRBJ2-1
CANVGEGLAGGYNEQFF
TGTGCCAACGTCGGCGAGGGACTAGCGGGAGGGTACAATGAGCAGTTCTTC
>.|TRBV25-1|.|TRBJ2-5
CASSPGGAETQYF
TGTGCCAGCAGTCCAGGGGGGGCAGAGACCCAGTACTTC
>.|TRBV9|.|TRBJ2-2
CASSVGGSSGTGELFF
TGTGCCAGCAGCGTGGGGGGCTCCAGCGGCACCGGGGAGCTGTTTTTT
>.|TRBV5-1|TRBD1|TRBJ2-2
CASSWDRDTGELFF
TGCGCCAGCAGCTGGGACAGGGATACCGGGGAGCTGTTTTTT
>once|TRBV18|TRBD2|TRBJ2-2
CASRLAGNTGELFF
TGTGCCAGTCGACTAGCGGGAAACACCGGGGAGCTGTTTTTT
>.|TRBV13|.|TRBJ1-2
CASSKRDGTGYTF
TGTGCCAGCAGCAAACGGGACGGCACGGGCTACACCTTC
>.|TRBV5-1|TRBD2|TRBJ2-1
CASSRSAGRRNEQFF
TGCGCCAGCAGCCGGAGTGCCGGGAGGCGAAATGAGCAGTTCTTC
>.|TRBV2|TRBD1|TRBJ1-1
CASPGPVRQGRTEAFF
TGTGCCAGCCCGGGTCCAGTTAGACAGGGGAGAACTGAAGCTTTCTTT
>.|TRBV6-6|.|TRBJ1-1
CASALDGLNTEAFF
TGTGCCAGCGCCCTCGATGGGCTGAACACTGAAGCTTTCTTT
>.|TRBV9|.|TRBJ2-3
CASSVAPTAGTDTQYF
TGTGCCAGCAGCGTAGCTCCGACGGCCGGCACAGATACGCAGTATTTT
>.|TRBV18|TRBD1|TRBJ2-5
CASSPPAHPATGGETQYF
TGTGCCAGCTCACCACCTGCCCACCCAGCGACAGGGGGGGAGACCCAGTACTTC